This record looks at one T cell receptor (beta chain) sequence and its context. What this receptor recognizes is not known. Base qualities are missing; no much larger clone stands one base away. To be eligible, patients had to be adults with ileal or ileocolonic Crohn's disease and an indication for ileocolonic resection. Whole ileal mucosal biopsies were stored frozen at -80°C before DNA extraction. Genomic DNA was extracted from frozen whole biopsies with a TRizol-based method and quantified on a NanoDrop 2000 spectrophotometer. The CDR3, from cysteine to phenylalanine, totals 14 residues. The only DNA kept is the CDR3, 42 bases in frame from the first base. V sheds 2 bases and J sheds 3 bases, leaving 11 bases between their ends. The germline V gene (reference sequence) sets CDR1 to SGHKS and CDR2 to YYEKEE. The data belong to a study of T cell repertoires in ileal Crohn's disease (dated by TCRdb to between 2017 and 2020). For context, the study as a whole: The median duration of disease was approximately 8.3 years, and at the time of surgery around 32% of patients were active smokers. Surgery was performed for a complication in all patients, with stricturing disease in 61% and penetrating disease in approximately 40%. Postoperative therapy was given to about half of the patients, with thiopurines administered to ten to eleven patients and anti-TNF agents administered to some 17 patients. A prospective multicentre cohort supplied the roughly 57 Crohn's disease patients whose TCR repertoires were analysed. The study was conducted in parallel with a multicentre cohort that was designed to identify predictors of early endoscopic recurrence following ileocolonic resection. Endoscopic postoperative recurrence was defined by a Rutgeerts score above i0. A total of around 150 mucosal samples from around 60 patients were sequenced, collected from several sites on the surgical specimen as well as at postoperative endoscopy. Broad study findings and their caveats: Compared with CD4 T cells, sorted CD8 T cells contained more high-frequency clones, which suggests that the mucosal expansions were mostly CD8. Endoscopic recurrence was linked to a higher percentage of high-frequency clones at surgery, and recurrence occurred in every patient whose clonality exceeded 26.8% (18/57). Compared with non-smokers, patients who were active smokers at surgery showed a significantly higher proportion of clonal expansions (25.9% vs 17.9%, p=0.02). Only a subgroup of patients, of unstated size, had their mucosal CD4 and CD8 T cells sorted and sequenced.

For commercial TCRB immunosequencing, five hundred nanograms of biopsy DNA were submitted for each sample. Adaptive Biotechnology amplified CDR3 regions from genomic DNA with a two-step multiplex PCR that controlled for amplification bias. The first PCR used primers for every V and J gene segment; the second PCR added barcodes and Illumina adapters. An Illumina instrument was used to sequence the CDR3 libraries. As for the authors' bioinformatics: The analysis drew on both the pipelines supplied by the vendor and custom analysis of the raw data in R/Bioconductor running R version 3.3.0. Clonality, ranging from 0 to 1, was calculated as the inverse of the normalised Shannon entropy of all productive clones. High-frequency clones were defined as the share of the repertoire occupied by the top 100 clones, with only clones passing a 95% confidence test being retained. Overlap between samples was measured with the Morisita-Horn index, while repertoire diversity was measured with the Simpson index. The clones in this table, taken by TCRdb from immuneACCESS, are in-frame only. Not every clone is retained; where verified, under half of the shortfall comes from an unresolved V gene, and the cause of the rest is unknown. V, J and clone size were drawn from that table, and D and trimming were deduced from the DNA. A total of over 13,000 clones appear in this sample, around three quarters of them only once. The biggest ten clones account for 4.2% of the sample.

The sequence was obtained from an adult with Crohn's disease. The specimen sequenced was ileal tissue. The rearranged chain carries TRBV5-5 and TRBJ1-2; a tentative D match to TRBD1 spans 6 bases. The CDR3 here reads CASSLSGGDYGYTF. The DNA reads TGTGCCAGCAGCTTATCGGGGGGCGACTATGGCTACACCTTC.